This TCR beta chain was identified during a study of a mutant IDH1 vaccine in newly diagnosed glioma. Study in general: Treated patients comprised 62.5% males and about 40% females, mean age approximately 38 years.

Sequencing was performed with immunoSEQ multiplex PCR; in TCRdb, only in-frame clones are kept and a portion is missing. The data hold about 15,000 clones, with 85% to 90% observed a single time. Trimming took 4 bases from V and 6 from J, leaving 6 bases between them. Germline CDR1 MGHRA, CDR2 YSYEKL. This CDR3 comprises 12 residues. Time point described: baseline, week 1 (first vaccination visit). Indicated treatment: pre-vaccination baseline after standard-of-care therapy. The clonotype was recovered from a woman in her thirties or forties with glioma. Some clones in this sample may be carry-over from other donors' samples. Sequencing was performed on PBMCs, taken from a glioma patient treated with radiotherapy, temozolomide or both. The chain employs TRBV4-1 and TRBJ2-2; D gene ambiguous. The CDR3 nucleotides read TGCGCCAGCAGCCCCAGACCCGGGGAGCTGTTTTTT. This codes for CASSPRPGELFF.